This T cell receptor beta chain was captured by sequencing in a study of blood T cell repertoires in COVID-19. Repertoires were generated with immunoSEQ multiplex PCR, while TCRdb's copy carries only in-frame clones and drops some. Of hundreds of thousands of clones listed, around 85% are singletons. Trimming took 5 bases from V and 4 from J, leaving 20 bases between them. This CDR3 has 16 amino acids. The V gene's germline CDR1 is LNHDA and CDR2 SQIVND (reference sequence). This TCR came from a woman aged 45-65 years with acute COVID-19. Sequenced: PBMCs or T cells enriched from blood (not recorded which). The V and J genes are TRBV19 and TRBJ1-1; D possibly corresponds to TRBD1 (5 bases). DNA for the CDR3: TGTGCCAGTAGTGCTTCTATTCTTGGACAAAGCACTGAAGCTTTCTTT. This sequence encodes CASSASILGQSTEAFF.